A selection of T cell receptor beta chains follows, all from one sample in a study of blood T cell repertoires in COVID-19. Data came from immunoSEQ multiplex PCR; TCRdb stores just in-frame clones and leaves some out. Of roughly 280,000 clones listed, roughly 86% are singletons. The sequenced material came from peripheral blood. Receptors were obtained from a woman aged 30 to 39 with COVID-19, enrolled during active disease. The conserved cysteine and the conserved F or W are not part of the CDR3 here.

j_call v_call cdr3_aa
TRBJ2-7 TRBV27 ASSPSPSGRYDEQY
TRBJ1-2 TRBV7-2 ASSRDRVQGYT
TRBJ2-5 TRBV11-2 ASSTRGWGIQETQY
TRBJ2-1 TRBV19 ASSNLGGAAFYNEQF
TRBJ2-5 TRBV28 ASSLSGATGTGETQY
TRBJ1-2 TRBV6-2/TRBV6-3 ASSAGQGNLYGYT
TRBJ2-2 TRBV4-1 ASSQGIERGELF
TRBJ2-7 TRBV30 AWSPRPGLAGGIRY
TRBJ2-5 TRBV9 ASSPPDSQETQY
TRBJ2-5 TRBV6-5 ASTPPGQETQY
TRBJ1-3 TRBV30 AWTTGAPWRNTIY
TRBJ2-7 TRBV6-2/TRBV6-3 ASSSRLAGAREQY
TRBJ2-1 TRBV11-3 ASSLEGGLAGEQF
TRBJ2-2 TRBV19 ASSIILAGTGELF
TRBJ2-3 TRBV28 ASRLPGDTDTQY
TRBJ2-3 TRBV6-2/TRBV6-3 ASSDMRQGPDTQY
TRBJ1-1 TRBV6-5 ATRKQGYTEAF
TRBJ1-4 TRBV30 AWSSTGWNEKLF
TRBJ2-7 TRBV5-6 ASSLGQGPYEQY
TRBJ2-2 TRBV24-1 ATSDPGQGRTGELF
TRBJ1-5 TRBV3-1/TRBV3-2 ASSQVQGNQPQH
TRBJ1-2 TRBV28 ASSLLGQSYGYT
TRBJ2-7 TRBV12-3/TRBV12-4 ASSFRGNEQY
TRBJ1-2 TRBV20-1 SASRGQNYGYT
TRBJ2-5 TRBV10-3 AISDREVETQY
TRBJ1-4 TRBV18 ASSQIRGGEKLF
TRBJ2-7 TRBV4-1 ASSRTSGDLDEQY
TRBJ2-1 TRBV7-9 ASTTGQGRVNEQF
TRBJ1-5 TRBV3-1/TRBV3-2 ASSPGQGIGQPQH
TRBJ2-6 TRBV5-4 GGRDASGANVLT
TRBJ2-7 TRBV10-3 AISDNPAGASYEQY
TRBJ2-5 TRBV9 ASSGRQGAVEETQY
TRBJ1-6 TRBV7-8 ASSWTGTSPLH
TRBJ1-3 TRBV6-5 ASSYSPLSGNTIY
TRBJ2-7 TRBV4-1 ASSPGRGGEQY
TRBJ2-2 TRBV7-9 ASSLRLAGGHAGELF
TRBJ2-7 TRBV7-9 ASSLGSNSYEQY
TRBJ2-7 TRBV24-1 ATSPGRVPVDEQY
TRBJ2-1 TRBV24-1 ATSDFRGGEF
TRBJ2-3 TRBV3-1/TRBV3-2 ASSQERASGKADTQY